What follows is one T cell receptor beta chain and its context. Its antigen is still unknown. The data belong to a study of PD-1 blockade in mismatch repair-deficient tumors. Study-level background: Patients had roughly twelve mismatch repair-deficient cancer types, all previously treated and progressing. Study results and limitations: After pembrolizumab, tumor-resident clones rose rapidly, then generally contracted before radiologic responses.

Germline V lookup: CDR1 MNHEY, CDR2 SVGAGI. J gave up 2 bases and V 0 bases, and 1 base lay outside the gene matches. The CDR3 sequence is 15 residues long. Mismatch repair deficiency was confirmed in all patients, by PCR or immunohistochemistry. TCRs were sequenced from a few patients responding to pembrolizumab. The protocol was immunoSEQ multiplex PCR, while the TCRdb copy is restricted to in-frame clones and leaves out a portion. Here the sample spans roughly 25,000 clones, about 83% being singletons. The specimen comprised peripheral blood, sampled 12 weeks after starting pembrolizumab. This chain links TRBV6-5 with TRBJ2-4; 7 bases line up with TRBD2. This receptor was identified in an adult with mismatch repair-deficient cancer. Here the CDR3 DNA reads TGTGCCAGCAGTTACTCGGGGGGGACCAAAAACATTCAGTACTTC. It yields the protein CASSYSGGTKNIQYF.